This entry lists 6 T cell receptor beta chains sequenced from one sample in a study of T-cell memory formation after mild COVID-19. TCRdb itself ran the 5' RACE reads through MiXCR, one entry per CDR3 protein. The data contain 260,000 or so distinct CDR3 sequences, 16% of them seen just once; the ten biggest clones take up approximately 20%. The specimen was PBMCs or a T cell subset sorted from them (not recorded which). These receptors all stem from a young man who had mild COVID-19 (a few samples of this study predate the infection). Cell type and time point are not known.

The table lists this clonotype with a few counts. This chain links TRBV27 with TRBJ2-7; TRBD1 aligns across 8 bases. Per germline, CDR1 MNHEY and CDR2 SMNVEV (reference sequence). The J segment lost 3 bases and the V segment lost 9 bases, leaving 13 bases of the junction unmatched. CDR3 length: 15 residues. The CDR3 loop reads CASGPPDRALYEQYV. The CDR3 region has the DNA TGTGCCAGTGGACCCCCGGACAGGGCCCTCTACGAGCAGTACGTC.

This clonotype showed up just a few times. V and J are TRBV7-3 and TRBJ1-1; the D gene is possibly TRBD1 (5 bases). The V end was cut by 6 bases, the J end by 5 bases, with 13 bases between. CDR1 is SGHTA, CDR2 FQGTGA, per germline. The CDR3 has 13 amino acids. The CDR3 here is CASSPGFGTEAFF. In DNA, the CDR3 is TGTGCCAGCAGTCCAGGGTTCGGGACTGAAGCTTTCTTT.

The chain joins TRBV5-1 to TRBJ2-2; D is uncertain. V was cut by 2 bases and J by 8 bases, with 13 bases left in between. CDR3 length equals 14 residues. Germline assignment: CDR1 SGHRS and CDR2 YFSETQ. The CDR3 spells CASSFDPAAGELFF. The CDR3 DNA reads TGCGCCAGCAGCTTCGACCCCGCGGCGGGGGAGCTGTTTTTT.

The table lists this clonotype with a few counts. This CDR3 reads CASSQDRGVYSEAFF. CDR3 nucleotide sequence: TGCGCCAGCAGCCAAGATCGGGGGGTGTATTCGGAGGCTTTCTTT. The rearrangement joins TRBV4-3 to TRBJ1-1, with D possibly TRBD1 on 5 matching bases. Germline-derived CDR1 and CDR2 are LGHNA and YSLEER. The CDR3 covers 15 residues. V gave up 0 bases and J gave up 11 bases, with 19 bases separating them.

The chain is built from TRBV6-2 or TRBV6-3 and TRBJ2-1; D ambiguous. The V and J ends lost 6 bases and 6 bases respectively, with 18 bases between them. The CDR3 is 15 residues long. Germline values: CDR1 MNHEY, CDR2 SVGEGT. The CDR3 sequence: CASSMRTTPPNEQFF. The CDR3 DNA sequence: TGTGCCAGCAGCATGCGGACGACCCCGCCCAATGAGCAGTTCTTC.

CDR3 nucleotides: TGTGCCAGCAGCTTGGCGTGGGACAGGGGCGTGAACACTGAAGCTTTCTTT. Its translation: CASSLAWDRGVNTEAFF. The chain couples TRBV5-6 to TRBJ1-1, with TRBD1 matching 10 bases. Germline V gene data show CDR1 as SGHDT and CDR2 as YYEEEE. V shed 0 bases and J 0 bases; nucleotides not matched to a gene: 5. The CDR3 extends over 17 amino acids. Full variable domain (outside the CDR3, taken from reference TRBV5-6 and TRBJ1-1): DAGVTQSPTHLIKTRGQQVTLRCSPKSGHDTVSWYQQALGQGPQFIFQYYEEEERQRGNFPDRFSGHQFPNYSSELNVNALLLGDSALYLCASSLAWDRGVNTEAFFGQGTRLTVV.